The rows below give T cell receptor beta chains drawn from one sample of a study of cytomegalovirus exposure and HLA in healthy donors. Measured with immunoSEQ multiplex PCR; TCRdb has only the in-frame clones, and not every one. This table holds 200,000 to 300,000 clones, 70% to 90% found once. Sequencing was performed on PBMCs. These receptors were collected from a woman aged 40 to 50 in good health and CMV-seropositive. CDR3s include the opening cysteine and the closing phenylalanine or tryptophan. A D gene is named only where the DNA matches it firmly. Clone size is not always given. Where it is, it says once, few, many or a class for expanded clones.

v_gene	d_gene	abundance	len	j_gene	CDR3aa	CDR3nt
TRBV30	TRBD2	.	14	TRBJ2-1	CAWSVSSGSTEQFF	TGTGCCTGGAGTGTGTCTAGCGGGAGTACTGAGCAGTTCTTC
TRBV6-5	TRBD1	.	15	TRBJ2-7	CASSRAGGASYEQYF	TGTGCCAGCAGCCGAGCAGGGGGCGCTTCCTACGAGCAGTACTTC
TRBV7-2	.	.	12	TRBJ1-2	CASSLGGYGYTF	TGTGCCAGCAGCTTGGGGGGCTATGGCTACACCTTC
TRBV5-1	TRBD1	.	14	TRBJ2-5	CASSPDRVEETQYF	TGCGCCAGCAGCCCGGACAGGGTTGAGGAGACCCAGTACTTC
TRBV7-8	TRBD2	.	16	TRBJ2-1	CASSTPTSGAYNEQFF	TGTGCCAGCAGCACCCCGACTAGCGGGGCATACAATGAGCAGTTCTTC
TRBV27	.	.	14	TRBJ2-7	CASSLVQNSYEQYF	TGTGCCAGCAGTTTAGTGCAGAATTCCTACGAGCAGTACTTC
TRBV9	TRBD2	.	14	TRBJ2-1	CASSLGLAGAEQFF	TGTGCCAGCAGCCTTGGACTAGCGGGAGCTGAGCAGTTCTTC
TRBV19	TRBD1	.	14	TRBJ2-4	CASSIGGEGAIQYF	TGTGCCAGTAGTATTGGGGGCGAGGGGGCCATTCAGTACTTC
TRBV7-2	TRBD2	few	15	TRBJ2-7	CASSLSSGRWGEQYF	TGTGCCAGCAGCTTAAGTAGCGGGAGGTGGGGGGAGCAGTACTTC
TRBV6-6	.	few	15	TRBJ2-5	CASSSIAGQGETQYF	TGTGCCAGCAGTTCCATAGCGGGACAGGGAGAGACCCAGTACTTC
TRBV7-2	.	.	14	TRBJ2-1	CASSRDRGGDEQFF	TGTGCCAGCAGCCGCGACAGGGGAGGGGATGAGCAGTTCTTC
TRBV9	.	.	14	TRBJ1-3	CASSEPGGGNTIYF	TGTGCCAGCAGCGAGCCAGGAGGTGGAAACACCATATATTTT
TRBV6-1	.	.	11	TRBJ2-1	CASSVPRDQFF	TGTGCCAGCAGTGTTCCCCGCGATCAGTTCTTC
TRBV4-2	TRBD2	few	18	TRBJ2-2	CASSQDPNTSGRDGELFF	TGTGCCAGCAGCCAAGACCCCAACACTAGCGGGAGAGACGGGGAGCTGTTTTTT
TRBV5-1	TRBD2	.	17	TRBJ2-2	CATGGLAGALNTGELFF	TGCGCCACGGGGGGGCTAGCGGGCGCCTTGAACACCGGGGAGCTGTTTTTT
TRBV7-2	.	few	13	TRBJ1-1	CASSPGGYTEAFF	TGTGCCAGCAGTCCCGGAGGGTACACTGAAGCTTTCTTT
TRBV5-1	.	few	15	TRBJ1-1	CASSLREGLVSEAFF	TGCGCCAGCAGCTTGAGGGAGGGTCTAGTCTCTGAAGCTTTCTTT